This TCR beta chain appears in the sequencing data of a study of CD8 T cells in Susac syndrome. FACS enriched CD8+ TEMRA cells, while bulk CD8+ and CD4+ were negatively isolated. Trimming removed 3 bases from V and 6 bases from J; junction bases left unmatched: 27. The CDR3 is 21 amino acids. CDR1 and CDR2 (germline): MGHRA, YSYEKL. Roughly 0.45 to 1 ug RNA was reverse transcribed with random hexamers. A multiplex approach, immunoSEQ multiplex PCR, amplified TCR beta CDR3 across 54 Vbeta and 13 Jbeta. TCRdb called the immunoSEQ multiplex PCR reads again in MiXCR, with one record for every CDR3 protein. Here the sample spans approximately 110,000 distinct CDR3 sequences, over 85% being singletons.

Sequenced material: CD4+ T cells from PBMCs. V gene TRBV4-1 combines with J gene TRBJ1-1; 8 nucleotides align to TRBD1. This TCR derives from a human donor in good health. This CDR3 is CASSHHRQGPTPRRRRAEAFF. The CDR3 DNA is TGCGCCAGCAGCCACCATCGACAGGGGCCAACCCCCCGAAGAAGAAGGGCTGAAGCTTTCTTT.